Below are 17 T cell receptor beta chains sequenced from a single sample in a study of early T cells in non-severe SARS-CoV-2 infection. TCRdb re-analysed the 5' RACE reads in MiXCR, keeping a single row per CDR3 protein. The sample consists of 65,000 to 85,000 distinct CDR3 sequences, 15% to 17% of them appearing once. Sequenced: whole blood. Receptor source: an adult who was a healthcare worker with PCR-confirmed SARS-CoV-2 infection or an uninfected control (not recorded which).

The chain carries TRBV18 and TRBJ1-1; 9 bases fit TRBD1. With V trimmed by 2 bases and J by 5 bases, 6 bases remained unmatched. Germline V CDR1 and CDR2: KGHSH, LQKENI. The CDR3 spans 15 residues. CDR3 nucleotide sequence: TGTGCCAGCTCACCAGCCGGGACAGGGTTTACTGAAGCTTTCTTT. This encodes CASSPAGTGFTEAFF.

The genes are TRBV29-1 and TRBJ1-1; the D is unclear. The length of the CDR3 is 9 residues. Germline V lookup: CDR1 SQVTM, CDR2 ANQGSEA. V dropped 7 bases and J dropped 3 bases, with 3 bases sitting between them. The CDR3 DNA sequence: TGCAGCGATCACACTGAAGCTTTCTTT. Protein sequence: CSDHTEAFF.

This clonotype was seen only a few times. The V and J genes are TRBV2 and TRBJ1-5, with D uncertain. Trimming stripped 4 bases from V and 7 bases from J, with 11 bases between. CDR1 and CDR2 (germline): SNHLY, FYNNEI. This CDR3 is built from 13 residues. CDR3 DNA sequence: TGTGCCAGCAGTGTCCCCGGAGTGCAGCCCCAGCATTTT. Its translation is CASSVPGVQPQHF.

The V gene is TRBV5-1, the J gene TRBJ2-3; no definite D call. The CDR3 spans 15 residues. With 0 bases removed from V and 5 bases from J, the gap between germline ends came to 13 bases. The germline V gene has CDR1 SGHRS and CDR2 YFSETQ. CDR3 loop: CASSLAAVEGDTQYF. The CDR3 DNA reads TGCGCCAGCAGCTTGGCGGCAGTGGAAGGAGATACGCAGTATTTT.

This chain joins TRBV7-9 and TRBJ1-2, with D unresolved. CDR3 size: 14 residues. V was pared by 3 bases and J by 1 base, with 9 bases between. Germline values: CDR1 SEHNR, CDR2 FQNEAQ (reference sequence). The CDR3 DNA sequence: TGTGCCAGCAGCTTTAGTGGGCGTAACTATGGCTACACCTTC. This gives the protein CASSFSGRNYGYTF.

This rearrangement joins TRBV10-3 to TRBJ2-1; 12 bases match TRBD2. With 5 bases clipped from V and 5 bases from J, the junction kept 4 bases outside the gene matches. Germline loops: CDR1 ENHRY, CDR2 SYGVKD. There are 15 residues in the CDR3. The CDR3 DNA sequence: TGTGCCATCAGTATGACTAGCGGGGGAAACAATGAGCAGTTCTTC. Its translation: CAISMTSGGNNEQFF.

This clonotype occurred many times. The chain uses TRBV7-2 and TRBJ1-1; D possibly corresponds to TRBD1 (6 bases). V shed 2 bases and J shed 4 bases, with 20 bases lying between them. The CDR3 runs to 17 residues. Looked up from germline, CDR1 is SGHTA and CDR2 is FQGNSA. The CDR3 region is CASSLNFGGDRFTEAFF. CDR3 coding DNA: TGTGCCAGCAGCTTAAACTTCGGGGGCGATAGGTTCACTGAAGCTTTCTTT.

The rearrangement uses TRBV4-1 and TRBJ2-7; tentative D call: TRBD2 (5 bases). CDR1 and CDR2 from the germline V gene are MGHRA and YSYEKL. V was shortened by 1 base and J by 3 bases, with 13 bases between the two germline ends. The CDR3 is 15 amino acids. The DNA of the CDR3 is TGCGCCAGCAGCCAAGCTTTAGTGACTAACTACGAGCAGTACTTC. Its protein is CASSQALVTNYEQYF.

This clonotype has a handful of counts. J is TRBJ2-7 and V is TRBV28; TRBD2 is a possible D gene (7 bases). Germline values: CDR1 MDHEN, CDR2 SYDVKM. This CDR3 contains 14 residues. Trimming removed 1 base at V and 4 bases at J, with 11 bases between. The CDR3 spells CASSLFGGPYEQYF. The DNA for the CDR3 is TGTGCCAGCAGTTTATTCGGGGGGCCGTACGAGCAGTACTTC.

CDR3 region: CASSGGLAKNIQYF. The CDR3 DNA reads TGTGCCAGCAGCGGCGGGTTAGCCAAAAACATTCAGTACTTC. The chain has TRBV28 and TRBJ2-4, with a tentative D call TRBD2 (5 bases). The CDR3 is made up of 14 amino acids. Trimming took 6 bases from V and 0 from J, leaving 9 bases between them. Per germline, CDR1 MDHEN and CDR2 SYDVKM.

The rearrangement uses TRBV20-1 and TRBJ1-4, with 7 bases lining up with TRBD1. The CDR3 consists of 13 residues. J gave up 4 bases and V 6 bases, and 5 bases lay outside the gene matches. Germline V gene sequence: CDR1 DFQATT, CDR2 SNEGSKA (reference sequence). CDR3 amino acids: CSAVGQDNEKLFF. CDR3 coding DNA: TGCAGTGCCGTAGGACAGGATAATGAAAAACTGTTTTTT.

This chain uses TRBV7-2 with TRBJ1-3; the D gene is possibly TRBD1 (6 bases). The V gene's germline CDR1 is SGHTA and CDR2 FQGNSA. This CDR3 has 16 amino acids. Trimming took 1 base from V and 3 from J, leaving 13 bases between them. In nucleotides, the CDR3 is TGTGCCAGCAGCTTAGTCTGGACAGCTATTGGAAACACCATATATTTT. This gives the protein CASSLVWTAIGNTIYF.

The sample holds many counts of this clonotype. The genes are TRBV24-1 and TRBJ2-1; TRBD2 matches at 8 bases. Trimming cost V 1 base and J 6 bases; bases outside gene matches: 10. CDR3 length: 17 residues. In germline, CDR1 is KGHDR, CDR2 SFDVKD. CDR3 in DNA: TGTGCCACCAGTGATTTTTATAGGTCGGGGGGGCCCAATGAGCAGTTCTTC. This sequence encodes CATSDFYRSGGPNEQFF.

This clonotype was seen at least ten times. V usage is TRBV7-2 and J usage is TRBJ2-2, with 14 bases aligning to TRBD2. The J segment lost 5 bases and the V segment lost 1 base, leaving 0 bases of the junction unmatched. The CDR3 contains 16 residues. Germline V lookup: CDR1 SGHTA, CDR2 FQGNSA. In DNA, the CDR3 is TGTGCCAGCAGCTTAGGACTAGCGGGAGGGACCGGGGAGCTGTTTTTT. Encoded protein: CASSLGLAGGTGELFF.

The DNA for the CDR3 is TGTGCCAGCAGCCGGACCGAAAACTATAATTCACCCCTCCACTTT. Its translation: CASSRTENYNSPLHF. This chain links TRBV7-9 with TRBJ1-6; D is ambiguous. Germline CDR1 and CDR2: SEHNR and FQNEAQ (reference sequence). V lost 5 bases and J lost 3, with 11 bases in between. The CDR3 covers 15 residues.

Of note for this clonotype: The junction shows a germline mismatch at one end, possibly a read error. The J gene is TRBJ2-3, the V gene TRBV6-2 or TRBV6-3, with 8 bases matching TRBD2. This CDR3 comprises 14 residues. Germline CDR1 MNHEY, CDR2 SVGEGT. This CDR3 reads CASSPGTSGSSDSF. In nucleotides, the CDR3 is TGTGCCAGCAGTCCCGGAACTAGCGGATCCTCCGATTCTTTT.

For the CDR3, the DNA is TGTGCCAGCGGAATAGCGGGAGGGTGGACAGATACGCAGTATTTT. Protein sequence: CASGIAGGWTDTQYF. The chain is built from TRBV6-1 and TRBJ2-3; TRBD2 agrees at 11 bases. The CDR3 extends over 15 amino acids. Trimming at V came to 8 bases and at J to 3 bases, leaving 7 bases not matched to a gene. CDR1 is MNHNS and CDR2 is SASEGT in the germline V gene.